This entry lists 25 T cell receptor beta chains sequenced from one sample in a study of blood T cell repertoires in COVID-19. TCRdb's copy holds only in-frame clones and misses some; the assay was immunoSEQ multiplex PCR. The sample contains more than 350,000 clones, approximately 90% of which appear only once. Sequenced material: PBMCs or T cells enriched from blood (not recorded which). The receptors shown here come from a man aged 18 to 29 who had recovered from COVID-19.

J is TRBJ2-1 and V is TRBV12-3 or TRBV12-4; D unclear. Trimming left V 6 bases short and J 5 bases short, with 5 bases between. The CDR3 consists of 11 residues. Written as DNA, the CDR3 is TGTGCCAGCAGATCTCACAATGAGCAGTTCTTC. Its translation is CASRSHNEQFF.

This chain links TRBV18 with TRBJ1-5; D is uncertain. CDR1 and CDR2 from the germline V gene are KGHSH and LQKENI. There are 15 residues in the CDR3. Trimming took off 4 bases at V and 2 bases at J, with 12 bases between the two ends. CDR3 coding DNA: TGTGCCAGCTCACTTGGGAGGGTCGGCAATCAGCCCCAGCATTTT. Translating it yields CASSLGRVGNQPQHF.

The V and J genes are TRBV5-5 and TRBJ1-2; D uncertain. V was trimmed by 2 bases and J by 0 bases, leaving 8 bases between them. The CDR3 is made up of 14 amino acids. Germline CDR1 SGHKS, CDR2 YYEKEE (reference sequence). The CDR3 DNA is TGTGCCAGCAGCTTCAGCGAAACTAACTATGGCTACACCTTC. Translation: CASSFSETNYGYTF.

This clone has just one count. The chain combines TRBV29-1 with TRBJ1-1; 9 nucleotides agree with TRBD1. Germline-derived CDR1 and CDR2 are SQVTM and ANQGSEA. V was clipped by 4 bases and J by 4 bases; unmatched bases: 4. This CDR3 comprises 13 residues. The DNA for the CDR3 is TGCAGCGTTGTGGGACAGGGCGGCACTGAAGCTTTCTTT. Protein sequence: CSVVGQGGTEAFF.

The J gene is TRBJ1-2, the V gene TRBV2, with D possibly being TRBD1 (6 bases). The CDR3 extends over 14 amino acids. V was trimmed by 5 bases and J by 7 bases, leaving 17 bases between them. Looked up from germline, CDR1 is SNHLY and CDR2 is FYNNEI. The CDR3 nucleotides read TGTGCCAGCAGTCTAGTACAGGGTGGAAGTGGCTACACCTTC. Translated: CASSLVQGGSGYTF.

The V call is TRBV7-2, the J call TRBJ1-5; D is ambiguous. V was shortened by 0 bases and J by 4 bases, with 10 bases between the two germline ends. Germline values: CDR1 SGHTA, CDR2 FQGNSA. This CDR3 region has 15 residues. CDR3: CASSLADLGNQPQHF. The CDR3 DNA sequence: TGTGCCAGCAGCTTAGCGGACTTGGGGAATCAGCCCCAGCATTTT.

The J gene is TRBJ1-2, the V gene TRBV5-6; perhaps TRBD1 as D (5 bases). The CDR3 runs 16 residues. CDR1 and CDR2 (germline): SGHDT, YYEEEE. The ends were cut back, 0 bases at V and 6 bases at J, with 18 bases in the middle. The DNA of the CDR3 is TGTGCCAGCAGCTTGGCCCCAACGTCCAGGGCCAATGGCTACACCTTC. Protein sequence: CASSLAPTSRANGYTF.

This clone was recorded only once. The CDR3 DNA is TGTGCCAGCAGGAAGGGACTAGCGGGGAACGAGCAGTACTTC. Translated: CASRKGLAGNEQYF. The chain employs TRBV7-2 and TRBJ2-7, with 13 bases lining up with TRBD2. V shed 6 bases and J 5 bases; nucleotides not matched to a gene: 4. The CDR3 spans 14 residues. Germline V gene lookup returns CDR1 SGHTA and CDR2 FQGNSA. Full variable domain (rest looked up from reference TRBV7-2 and TRBJ2-7): GAGVSQSPSNKVTEKGKDVELRCDPISGHTALYWYRQSLGQGLEFLIYFQGNSAPDKSGLPSDRFSAERTGGSVSTLTIQRTQQEDSAVYLCASRKGLAGNEQYFGPGTRLTVT.

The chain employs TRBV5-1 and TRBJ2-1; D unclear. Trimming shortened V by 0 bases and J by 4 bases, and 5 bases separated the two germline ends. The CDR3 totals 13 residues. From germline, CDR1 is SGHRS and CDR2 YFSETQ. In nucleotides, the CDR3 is TGCGCCAGCAGCTTGGCCTTGTACAATGAGCAGTTCTTC. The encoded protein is CASSLALYNEQFF.

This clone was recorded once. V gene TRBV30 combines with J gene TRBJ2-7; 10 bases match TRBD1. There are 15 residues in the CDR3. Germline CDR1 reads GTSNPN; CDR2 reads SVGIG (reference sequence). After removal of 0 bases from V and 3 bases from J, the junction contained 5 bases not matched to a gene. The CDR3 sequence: CAWSVPTGGIYEQYF. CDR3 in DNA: TGTGCCTGGAGTGTACCGACAGGGGGCATCTACGAGCAGTACTTC. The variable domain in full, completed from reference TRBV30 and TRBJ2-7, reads SQTIHQWPATLVQPVGSPLSLECTVEGTSNPNLYWYRQAAGRGLQLLFYSVGIGQISSEVPQNLSASRPQDRQFILSSKKLLLSDSGFYLCAWSVPTGGIYEQYFGPGTRLTVT.

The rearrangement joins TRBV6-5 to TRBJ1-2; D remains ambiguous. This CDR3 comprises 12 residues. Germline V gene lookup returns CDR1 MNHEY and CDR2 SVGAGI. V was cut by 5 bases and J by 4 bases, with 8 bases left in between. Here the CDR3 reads CASSSLSYGYTF. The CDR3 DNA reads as TGTGCCAGCAGTAGTCTAAGCTATGGCTACACCTTC.

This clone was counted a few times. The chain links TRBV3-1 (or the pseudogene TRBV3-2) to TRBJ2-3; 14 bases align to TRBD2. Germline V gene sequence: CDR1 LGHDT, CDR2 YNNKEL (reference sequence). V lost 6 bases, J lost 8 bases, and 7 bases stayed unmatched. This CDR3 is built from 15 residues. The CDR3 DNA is TGTGCCAGCAGACCGACTAGCGGGGGGGCCGCTACGCAGTATTTT. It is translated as CASRPTSGGAATQYF.

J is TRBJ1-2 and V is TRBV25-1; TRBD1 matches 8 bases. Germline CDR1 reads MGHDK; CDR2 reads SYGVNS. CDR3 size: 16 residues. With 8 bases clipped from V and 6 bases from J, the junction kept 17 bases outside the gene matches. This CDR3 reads CASETGNRGRLDGYTF. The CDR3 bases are TGTGCCAGCGAAACCGGGAACAGGGGGAGGCTAGATGGCTACACCTTC.

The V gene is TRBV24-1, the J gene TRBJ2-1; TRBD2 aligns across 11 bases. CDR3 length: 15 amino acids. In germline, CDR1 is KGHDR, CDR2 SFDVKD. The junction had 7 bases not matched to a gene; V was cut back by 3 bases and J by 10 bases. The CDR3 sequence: CATSDPGLAAWEQFF. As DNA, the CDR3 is TGTGCCACCAGTGATCCGGGACTAGCGGCTTGGGAGCAGTTCTTC.

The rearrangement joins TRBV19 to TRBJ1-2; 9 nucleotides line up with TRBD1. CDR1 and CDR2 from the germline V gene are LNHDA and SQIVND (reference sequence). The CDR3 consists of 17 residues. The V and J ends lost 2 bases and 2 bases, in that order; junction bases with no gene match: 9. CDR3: CASSITPGQGGNYGYTF. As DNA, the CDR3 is TGTGCCAGTAGTATAACACCGGGACAGGGAGGAAACTATGGCTACACCTTC.

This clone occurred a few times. The CDR3 protein is CASSTRRQGARNTEAFF. DNA of the CDR3: TGTGCCAGTAGTACTAGGAGGCAGGGGGCTAGGAACACTGAAGCTTTCTTT. The chain recombines TRBV19 with TRBJ1-1; 8 nucleotides agree with TRBD1. V gave up 4 bases and J gave up 1 base; unmatched junction bases: 11. This CDR3 spans 17 amino acids. Germline V lookup: CDR1 LNHDA, CDR2 SQIVND (reference sequence).

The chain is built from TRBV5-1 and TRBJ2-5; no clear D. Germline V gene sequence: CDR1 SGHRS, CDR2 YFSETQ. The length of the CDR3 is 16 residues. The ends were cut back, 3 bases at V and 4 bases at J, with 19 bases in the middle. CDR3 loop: CASSSGSDPSGETQYF. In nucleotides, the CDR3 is TGCGCCAGCAGCTCGGGTTCTGATCCCTCGGGAGAGACCCAGTACTTC.

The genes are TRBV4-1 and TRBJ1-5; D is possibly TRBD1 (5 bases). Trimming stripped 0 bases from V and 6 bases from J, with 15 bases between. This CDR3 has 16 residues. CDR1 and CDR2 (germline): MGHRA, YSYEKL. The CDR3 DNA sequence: TGCGCCAGCAGCCAAGAAGCCCCGGGGGTCGTTCAGCCCCAGCATTTT. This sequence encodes CASSQEAPGVVQPQHF.

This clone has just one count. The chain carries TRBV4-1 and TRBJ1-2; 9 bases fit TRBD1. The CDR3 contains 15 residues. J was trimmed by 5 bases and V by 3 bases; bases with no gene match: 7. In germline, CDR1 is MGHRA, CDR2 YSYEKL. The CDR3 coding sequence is TGCGCCAGCAGCCAGTGGACAGGGGTTTTATATGGCTACACCTTC. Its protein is CASSQWTGVLYGYTF.

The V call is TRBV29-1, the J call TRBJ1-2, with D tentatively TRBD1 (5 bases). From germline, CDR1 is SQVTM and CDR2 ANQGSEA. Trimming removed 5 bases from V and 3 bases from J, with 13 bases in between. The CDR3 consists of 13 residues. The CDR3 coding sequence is TGCAGCGTTCGGGTTGGGGGGGACTATGGCTACACCTTC. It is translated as CSVRVGGDYGYTF.

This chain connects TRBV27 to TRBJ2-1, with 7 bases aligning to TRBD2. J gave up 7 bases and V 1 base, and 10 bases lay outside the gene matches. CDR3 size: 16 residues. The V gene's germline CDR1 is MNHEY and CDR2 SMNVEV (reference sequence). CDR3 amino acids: CASSLWSGILANEQFF. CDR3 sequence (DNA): TGTGCCAGCAGTTTATGGAGCGGGATACTTGCAAATGAGCAGTTCTTC.

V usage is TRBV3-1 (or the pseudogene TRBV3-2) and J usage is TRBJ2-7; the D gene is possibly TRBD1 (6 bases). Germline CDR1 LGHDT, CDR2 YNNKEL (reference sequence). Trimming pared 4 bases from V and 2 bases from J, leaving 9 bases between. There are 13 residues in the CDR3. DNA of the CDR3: TGTGCCAGCAGCCTTCGACAGGCCTACGAGCAGTACTTC. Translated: CASSLRQAYEQYF.

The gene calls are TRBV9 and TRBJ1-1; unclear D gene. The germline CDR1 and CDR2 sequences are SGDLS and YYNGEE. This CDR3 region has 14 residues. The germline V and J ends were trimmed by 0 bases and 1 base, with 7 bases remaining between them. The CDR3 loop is CASSVDRWNTEAFF. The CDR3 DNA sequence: TGTGCCAGCAGCGTAGATCGGTGGAACACTGAAGCTTTCTTT. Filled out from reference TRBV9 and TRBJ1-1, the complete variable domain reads DSGVTQTPKHLITATGQRVTLRCSPRSGDLSVYWYQQSLDQGLQFLIQYYNGEERAKGNILERFSAQQFPDLHSELNLSSLELGDSALYFCASSVDRWNTEAFFGQGTRLTVV.

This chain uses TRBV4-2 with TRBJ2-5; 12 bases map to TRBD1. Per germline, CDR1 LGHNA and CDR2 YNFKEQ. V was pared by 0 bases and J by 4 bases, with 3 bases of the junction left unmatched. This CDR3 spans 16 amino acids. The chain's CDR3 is CASSQDGTGGGETQYF. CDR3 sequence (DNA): TGTGCCAGCAGCCAAGATGGGACAGGGGGCGGAGAGACCCAGTACTTC.

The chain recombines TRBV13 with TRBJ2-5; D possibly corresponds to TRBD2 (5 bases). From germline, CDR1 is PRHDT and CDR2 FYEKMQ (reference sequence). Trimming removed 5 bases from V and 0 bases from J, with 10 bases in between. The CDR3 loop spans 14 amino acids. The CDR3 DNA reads TGTGCCAGCAGCCGGACTTCGTACCAAGAGACCCAGTACTTC. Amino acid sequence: CASSRTSYQETQYF.